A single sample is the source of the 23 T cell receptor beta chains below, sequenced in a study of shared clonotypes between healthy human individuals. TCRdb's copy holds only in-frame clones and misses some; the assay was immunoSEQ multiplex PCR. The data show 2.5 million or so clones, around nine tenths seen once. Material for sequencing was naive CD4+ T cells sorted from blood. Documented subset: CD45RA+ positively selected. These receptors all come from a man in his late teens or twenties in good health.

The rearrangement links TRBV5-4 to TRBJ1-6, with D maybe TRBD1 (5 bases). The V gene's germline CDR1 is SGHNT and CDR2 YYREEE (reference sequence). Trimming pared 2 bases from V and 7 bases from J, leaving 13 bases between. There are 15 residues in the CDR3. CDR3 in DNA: TGTGCCAGCAGCTTAGGCTCCGAGGGGAATTCACCCCTCCACTTT. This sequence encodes CASSLGSEGNSPLHF.

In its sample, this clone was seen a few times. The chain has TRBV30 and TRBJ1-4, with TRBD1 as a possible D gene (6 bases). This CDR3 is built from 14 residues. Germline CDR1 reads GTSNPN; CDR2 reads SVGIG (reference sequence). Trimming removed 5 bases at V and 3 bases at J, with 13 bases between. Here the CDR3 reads CAWSRGLANEKLFF. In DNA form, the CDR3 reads TGTGCCTGGTCGAGGGGGTTAGCTAATGAAAAACTGTTTTTT.

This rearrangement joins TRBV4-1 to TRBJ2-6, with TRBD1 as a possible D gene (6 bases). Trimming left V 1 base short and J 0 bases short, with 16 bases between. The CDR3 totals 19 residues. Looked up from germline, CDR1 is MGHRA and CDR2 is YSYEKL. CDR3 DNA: TGCGCCAGCAGCCAAGTACAGGGAATTTTTCCCTCTGGGGCCAACGTCCTGACTTTC. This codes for CASSQVQGIFPSGANVLTF.

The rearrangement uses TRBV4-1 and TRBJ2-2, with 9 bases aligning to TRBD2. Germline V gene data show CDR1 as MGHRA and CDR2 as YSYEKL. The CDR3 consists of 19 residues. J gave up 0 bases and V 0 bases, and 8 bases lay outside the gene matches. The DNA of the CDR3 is TGCGCCAGCAGCCAAGACCGAGGCGGGAGGGTTACGAACACCGGGGAGCTGTTTTTT. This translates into CASSQDRGGRVTNTGELFF.

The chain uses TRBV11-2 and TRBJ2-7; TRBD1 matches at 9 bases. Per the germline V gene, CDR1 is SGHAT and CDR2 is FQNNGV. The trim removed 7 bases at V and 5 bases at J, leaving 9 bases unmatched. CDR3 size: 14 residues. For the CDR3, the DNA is TGTGCCAGCAACAACCGGGACAGGGACGACGAGCAGTACTTC. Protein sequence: CASNNRDRDDEQYF.

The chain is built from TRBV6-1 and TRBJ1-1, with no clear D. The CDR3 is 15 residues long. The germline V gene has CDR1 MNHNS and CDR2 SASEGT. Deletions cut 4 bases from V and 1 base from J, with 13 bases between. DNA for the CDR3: TGTGCCAGCAGTGGGGGTACAACGGGGAACACTGAAGCTTTCTTT. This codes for CASSGGTTGNTEAFF.

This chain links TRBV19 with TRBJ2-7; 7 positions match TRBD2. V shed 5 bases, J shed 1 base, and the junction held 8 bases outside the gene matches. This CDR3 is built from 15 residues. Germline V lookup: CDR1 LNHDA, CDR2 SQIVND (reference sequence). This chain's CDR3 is CASSPVAGGSYEQYF. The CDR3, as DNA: TGTGCCAGTAGTCCGGTAGCGGGTGGATCCTACGAGCAGTACTTC.

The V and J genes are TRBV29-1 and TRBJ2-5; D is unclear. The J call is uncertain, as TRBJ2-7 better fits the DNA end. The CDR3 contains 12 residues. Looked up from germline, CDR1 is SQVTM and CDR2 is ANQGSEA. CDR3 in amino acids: CSVEDRTYEQYF. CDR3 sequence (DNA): TGCAGCGTTGAAGATCGAACCTACGAGCAGTACTTC.

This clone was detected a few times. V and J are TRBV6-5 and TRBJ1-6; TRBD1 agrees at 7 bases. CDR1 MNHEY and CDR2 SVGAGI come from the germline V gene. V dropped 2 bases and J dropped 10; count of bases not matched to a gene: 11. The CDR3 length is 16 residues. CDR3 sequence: CASSYRLTGKVSPLHF. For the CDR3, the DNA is TGTGCCAGCAGTTACCGACTGACAGGGAAAGTGTCACCCCTCCACTTT.

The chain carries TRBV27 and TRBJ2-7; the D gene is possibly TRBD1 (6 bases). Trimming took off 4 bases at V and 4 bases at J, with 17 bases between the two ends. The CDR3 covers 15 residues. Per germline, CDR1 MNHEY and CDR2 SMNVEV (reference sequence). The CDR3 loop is CASSSWRQGLYEQYF. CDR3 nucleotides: TGTGCCAGCAGTTCCTGGCGCCAGGGGCTATACGAGCAGTACTTC.

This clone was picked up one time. CDR3 sequence (DNA): TGTGCCATTACAGAGGGACAGGGGGCCGTCGAGCAGTACTTC. Amino acid sequence: CAITEGQGAVEQYF. This chain links TRBV10-3 with TRBJ2-7; 12 bases match TRBD1. Trimming removed 9 bases from V and 6 bases from J; junction bases left unmatched: 9. This CDR3 spans 14 amino acids. Per germline, CDR1 ENHRY and CDR2 SYGVKD.

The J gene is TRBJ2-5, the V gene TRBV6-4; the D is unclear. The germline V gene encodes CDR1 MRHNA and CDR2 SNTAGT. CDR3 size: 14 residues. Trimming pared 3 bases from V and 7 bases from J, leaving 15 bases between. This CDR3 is CASSEGPGKGTQYF. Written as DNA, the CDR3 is TGTGCCAGCAGTGAGGGCCCCGGAAAAGGGACCCAGTACTTC.

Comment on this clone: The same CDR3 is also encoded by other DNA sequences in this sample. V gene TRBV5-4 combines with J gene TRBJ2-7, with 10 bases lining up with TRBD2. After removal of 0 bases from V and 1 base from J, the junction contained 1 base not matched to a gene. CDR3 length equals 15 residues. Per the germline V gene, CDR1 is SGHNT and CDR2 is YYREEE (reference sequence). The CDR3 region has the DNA TGTGCCAGCAGCTTGGGGACTAGCGGATCCTACGAGCAGTACTTC. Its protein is CASSLGTSGSYEQYF.

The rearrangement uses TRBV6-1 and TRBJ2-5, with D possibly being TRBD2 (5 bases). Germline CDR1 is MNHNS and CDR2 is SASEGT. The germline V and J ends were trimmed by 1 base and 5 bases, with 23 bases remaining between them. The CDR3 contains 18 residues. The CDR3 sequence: CASSEGKRAAQGGETQYF. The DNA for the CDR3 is TGTGCCAGCAGTGAAGGAAAGAGGGCAGCGCAAGGTGGGGAGACCCAGTACTTC.

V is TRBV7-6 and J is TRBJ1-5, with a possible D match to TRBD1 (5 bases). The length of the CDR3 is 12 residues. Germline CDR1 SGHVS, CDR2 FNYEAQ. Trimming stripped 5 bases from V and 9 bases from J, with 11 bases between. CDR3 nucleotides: TGTGCCAGCAGCCCTCGGCAGGGGCCCCAGCATTTT. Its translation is CASSPRQGPQHF.

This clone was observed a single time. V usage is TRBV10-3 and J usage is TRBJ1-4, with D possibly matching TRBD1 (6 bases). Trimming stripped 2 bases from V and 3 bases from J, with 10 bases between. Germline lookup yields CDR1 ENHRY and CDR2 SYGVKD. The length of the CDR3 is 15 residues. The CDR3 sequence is CAISEGGGSNEKLFF. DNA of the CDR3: TGTGCCATCAGTGAGGGGGGGGGCTCTAATGAAAAACTGTTTTTT.

This CDR3 is CASSRQGYTEAFF. DNA for the CDR3: TGCGCCAGCAGTCGACAGGGGTACACTGAAGCTTTCTTT. The J gene is TRBJ1-1, the V gene TRBV10-2; TRBD1 matches 8 bases. Germline CDR1 WSHSY, CDR2 SAAADI. J was trimmed by 3 bases and V by 5 bases; bases with no gene match: 2. The CDR3 loop spans 13 amino acids.

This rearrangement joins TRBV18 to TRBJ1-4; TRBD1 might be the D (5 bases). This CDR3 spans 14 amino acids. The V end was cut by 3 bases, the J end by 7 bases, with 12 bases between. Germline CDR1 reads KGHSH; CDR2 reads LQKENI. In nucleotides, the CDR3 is TGTGCCAGCTCACCCTCCGGGGGGGGTGAAAAACTGTTTTTT. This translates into CASSPSGGGEKLFF. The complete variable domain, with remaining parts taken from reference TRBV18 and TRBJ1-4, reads NAGVMQNPRHLVRRRGQEARLRCSPMKGHSHVYWYRQLPEEGLKFMVYLQKENIIDESGMPKERFSAEFPKEGPSILRIQQVVRGDSAAYFCASSPSGGGEKLFFGSGTQLSVL.

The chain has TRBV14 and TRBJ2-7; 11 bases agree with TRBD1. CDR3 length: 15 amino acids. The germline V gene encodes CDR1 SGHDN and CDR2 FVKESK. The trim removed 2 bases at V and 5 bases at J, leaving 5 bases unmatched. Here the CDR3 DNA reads TGTGCCAGCAGCCAAATCGGACAGGGGGCTGACGAGCAGTACTTC. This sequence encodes CASSQIGQGADEQYF. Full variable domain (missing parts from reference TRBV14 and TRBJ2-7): EAGVTQFPSHSVIEKGQTVTLRCDPISGHDNLYWYRRVMGKEIKFLLHFVKESKQDESGMPNNRFLAERTGGTYSTLKVQPAELEDSGVYFCASSQIGQGADEQYFGPGTRLTVT.

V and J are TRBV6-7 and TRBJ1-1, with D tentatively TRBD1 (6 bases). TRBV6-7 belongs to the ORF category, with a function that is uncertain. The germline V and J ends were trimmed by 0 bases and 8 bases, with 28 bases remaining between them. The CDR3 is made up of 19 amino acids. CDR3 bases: TGTGCCAGCAGTTACTCCCGCTACAGGGATATAGCCCCTCGGTTGGAAGCTTTCTTT. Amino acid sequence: CASSYSRYRDIAPRLEAFF.

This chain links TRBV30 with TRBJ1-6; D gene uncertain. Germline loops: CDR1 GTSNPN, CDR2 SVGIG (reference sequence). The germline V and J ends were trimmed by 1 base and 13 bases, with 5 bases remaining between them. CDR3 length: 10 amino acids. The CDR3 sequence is CAWSAPPLHF. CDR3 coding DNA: TGTGCCTGGAGTGCCCCCCCCCTCCACTTT. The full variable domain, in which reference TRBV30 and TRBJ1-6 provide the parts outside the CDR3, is SQTIHQWPATLVQPVGSPLSLECTVEGTSNPNLYWYRQAAGRGLQLLFYSVGIGQISSEVPQNLSASRPQDRQFILSSKKLLLSDSGFYLCAWSAPPLHFGNGTRLTVT.

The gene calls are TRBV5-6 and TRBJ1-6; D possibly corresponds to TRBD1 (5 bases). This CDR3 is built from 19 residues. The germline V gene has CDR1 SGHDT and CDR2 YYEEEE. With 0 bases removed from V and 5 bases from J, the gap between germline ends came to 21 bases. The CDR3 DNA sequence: TGTGCCAGCAGCTTGGGTCAGATAGGGGTATTTTGGGATAATTCACCCCTCCACTTT. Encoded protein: CASSLGQIGVFWDNSPLHF.

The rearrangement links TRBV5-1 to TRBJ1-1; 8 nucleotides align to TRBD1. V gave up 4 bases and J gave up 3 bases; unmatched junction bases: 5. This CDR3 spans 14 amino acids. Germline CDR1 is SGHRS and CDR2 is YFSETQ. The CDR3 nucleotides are TGCGCCAGCAGCCAAGCAGGGGGCGACACTGAAGCTTTCTTT. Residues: CASSQAGGDTEAFF.